The T cell receptor beta chain under discussion was sequenced for a study of CD8 T cells in ankylosing spondylitis. Findings and caveats of the study: Made up of eight highly homologous variants, a TCR beta motif appeared characteristic of ankylosing spondylitis blood. Enrichment of disease-linked clones was reportedly significant in matched ankylosing spondylitis synovial fluid. In the blood and synovial fluid of reactive arthritis, some motif variants had been previously reported.

The CDR3 is made up of 13 amino acids. Germline CDR1 and CDR2: SQVTM and ANQGSEA. Trimming removed 7 bases at V and 8 bases at J, with 18 bases between. Only a few counts were recorded for this clonotype. Its antigen is as yet unknown. Each CDR3 protein gets one entry after TCRdb re-called the 5' RACE reads with MiXCR. This sample has about 390,000 distinct CDR3 sequences, with under 25% found just once. The V and J genes are TRBV29-1 and TRBJ2-4; maybe TRBD2 (7 bases). This receptor was taken from a male donor with ankylosing spondylitis. The sequencing sample was made of blood, either unsorted or a sorted T cell fraction (not recorded which). In DNA, the CDR3 is TGCAGCGCAGGATGGGGGGGCCGGGACATTCAGTACTTC. Protein product: CSAGWGGRDIQYF.